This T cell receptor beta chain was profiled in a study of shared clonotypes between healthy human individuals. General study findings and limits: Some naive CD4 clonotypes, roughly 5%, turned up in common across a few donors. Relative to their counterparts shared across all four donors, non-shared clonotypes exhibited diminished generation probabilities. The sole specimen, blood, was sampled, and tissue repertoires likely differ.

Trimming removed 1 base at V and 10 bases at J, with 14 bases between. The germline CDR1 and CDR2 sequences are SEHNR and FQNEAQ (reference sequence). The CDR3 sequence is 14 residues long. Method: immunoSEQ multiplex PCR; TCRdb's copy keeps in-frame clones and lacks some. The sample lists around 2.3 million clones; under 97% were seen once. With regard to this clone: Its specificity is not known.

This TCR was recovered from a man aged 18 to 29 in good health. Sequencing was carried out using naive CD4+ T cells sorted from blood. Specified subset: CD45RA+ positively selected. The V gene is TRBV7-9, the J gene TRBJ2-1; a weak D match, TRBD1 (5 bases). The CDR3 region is CASSLGLLPGEQFF. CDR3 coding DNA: TGTGCCAGCAGCTTAGGACTCCTGCCAGGGGAGCAGTTCTTC.